This T cell receptor (beta chain) was profiled in a study of graft-versus-host responses after intestinal transplantation. V was clipped by 5 bases and J by 3 bases; unmatched bases: 9. Germline assignment: CDR1 SGHAT and CDR2 FQNNGV. This CDR3 comprises 15 residues. Method: immunoSEQ multiplex PCR; TCRdb's copy keeps in-frame clones and lacks some. The sample contains approximately 89,000 clones, over 75% of which appear only once. The sample consisted of PBMCs, taken 450 to 480 days after intestinal transplant. The gene calls are TRBV11-2 and TRBJ1-1, with 7 bases fitting TRBD1. The receptor was derived from a human patient who received an intestinal transplant, so some T cells may come from the graft donor. The CDR3 loop is CASSRHRGGDTEAFF. CDR3 coding DNA: TGTGCCAGCAGCCGCCACAGGGGAGGAGACACTGAAGCTTTCTTT.